This paragraph reports one T cell receptor (beta chain). What it binds is not known. This entry belongs to a study of cytomegalovirus exposure and HLA in healthy donors. Study-wide points: In an earlier analysis, most TCR beta V segments were productive about 90% or about 30% of the time.

V lost 2 bases to trimming and J lost 6 bases; unmatched junction nucleotides: 10. Germline V gene sequence: CDR1 SGHAT, CDR2 FQNNGV. CDR3 length: 16 amino acids. Vbeta (60) and Jbeta (13) primers were used in the PCR. Method: immunoSEQ multiplex PCR; TCRdb's copy keeps in-frame clones and lacks some. The sample records under 300,000 clones, 70% to 90% being singletons. The J gene is TRBJ1-1, the V gene TRBV11-2; 9 bases are shared with TRBD1. The sequencing sample was made of PBMCs. The clonotype was recovered from a woman in her sixties in good health and CMV-seropositive. The CDR3 reads CASSLWPKQGASEAFF. CDR3 in DNA: TGTGCCAGCAGCTTATGGCCCAAACAGGGGGCATCTGAAGCTTTCTTT.